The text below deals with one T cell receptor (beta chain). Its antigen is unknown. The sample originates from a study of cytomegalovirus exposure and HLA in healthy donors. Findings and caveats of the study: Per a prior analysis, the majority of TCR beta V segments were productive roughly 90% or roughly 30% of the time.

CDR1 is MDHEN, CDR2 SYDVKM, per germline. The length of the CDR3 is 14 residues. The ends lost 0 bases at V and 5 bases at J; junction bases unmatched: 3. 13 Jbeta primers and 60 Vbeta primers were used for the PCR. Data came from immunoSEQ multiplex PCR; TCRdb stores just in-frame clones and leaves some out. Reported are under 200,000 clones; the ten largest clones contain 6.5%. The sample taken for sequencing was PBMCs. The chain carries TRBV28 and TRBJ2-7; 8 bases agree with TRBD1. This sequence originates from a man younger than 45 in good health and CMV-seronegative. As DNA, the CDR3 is TGTGCCAGCAGTTTATGGCAGGGGGCTGACGAGCAGTACTTC. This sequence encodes CASSLWQGADEQYF.